Sequencing of this TCR beta chain was carried out in a study of cytomegalovirus exposure and HLA in healthy donors. The PCR employed 60 Vbeta primers together with 13 Jbeta primers. This table comes from immunoSEQ multiplex PCR, and its TCRdb copy is limited to in-frame clones, with some not included. The sample has 95,000 to 110,000 clones, roughly 66% seen once. This sequence was found in a woman aged 45 to 65 in good health and CMV-seronegative. Sample: PBMCs.

The CDR3 region is CASSLTSGGTDTQYF. DNA for the CDR3: TGCGCCAGCAGCTTGACTAGCGGGGGCACAGATACGCAGTATTTT. The chain couples TRBV5-1 to TRBJ2-3, with 10 positions matching TRBD2. V shed 1 base and J 1 base; nucleotides not matched to a gene: 0. This CDR3 contains 15 residues. Germline lookup yields CDR1 SGHRS and CDR2 YFSETQ.